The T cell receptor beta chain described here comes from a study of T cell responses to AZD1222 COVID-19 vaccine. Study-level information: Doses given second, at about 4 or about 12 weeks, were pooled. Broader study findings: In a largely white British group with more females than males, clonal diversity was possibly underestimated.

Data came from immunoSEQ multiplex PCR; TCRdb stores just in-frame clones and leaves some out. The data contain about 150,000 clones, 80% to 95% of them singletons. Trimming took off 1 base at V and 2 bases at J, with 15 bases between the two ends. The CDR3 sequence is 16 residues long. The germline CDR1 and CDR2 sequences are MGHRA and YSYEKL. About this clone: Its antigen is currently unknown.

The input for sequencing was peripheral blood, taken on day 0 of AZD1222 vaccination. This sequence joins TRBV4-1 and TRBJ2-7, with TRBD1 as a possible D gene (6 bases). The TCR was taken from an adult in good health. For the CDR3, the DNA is TGCGCCAGCAGCCAAGTGGGGACAAACCTTACCTACGAGCAGTACTTC. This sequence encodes CASSQVGTNLTYEQYF.